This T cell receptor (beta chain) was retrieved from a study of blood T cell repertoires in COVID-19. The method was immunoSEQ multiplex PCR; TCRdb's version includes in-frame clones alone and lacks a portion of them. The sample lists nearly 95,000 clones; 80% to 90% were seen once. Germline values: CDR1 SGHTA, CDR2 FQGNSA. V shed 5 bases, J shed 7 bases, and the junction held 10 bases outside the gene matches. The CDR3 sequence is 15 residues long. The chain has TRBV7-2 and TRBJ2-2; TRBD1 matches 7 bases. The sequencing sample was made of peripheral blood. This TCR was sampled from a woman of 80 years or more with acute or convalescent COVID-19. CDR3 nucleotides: TGTGCCAGCAGCCAAATCTCACAGGGGAACGGGGAGCTGTTTTTT. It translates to CASSQISQGNGELFF.